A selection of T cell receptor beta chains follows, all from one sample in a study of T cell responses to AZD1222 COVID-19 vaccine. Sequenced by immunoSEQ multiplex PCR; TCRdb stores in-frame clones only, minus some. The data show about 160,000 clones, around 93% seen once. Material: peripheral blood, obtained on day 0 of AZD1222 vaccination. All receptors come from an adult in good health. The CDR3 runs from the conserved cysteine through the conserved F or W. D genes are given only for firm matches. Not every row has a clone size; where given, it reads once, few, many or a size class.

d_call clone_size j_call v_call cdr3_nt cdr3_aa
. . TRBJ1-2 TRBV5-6 TGTGCCAGCAGCTTGGTCCAGGGGCTTAACTATGGCTACACCTTC CASSLVQGLNYGYTF
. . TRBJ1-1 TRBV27 TGTGCCAGCAGTCTCGTCCGGGTCCTACCCGATGAAGCTTTCTTT CASSLVRVLPDEAFF
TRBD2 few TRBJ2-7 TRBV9 TGTGCCAGCAACAGCGGGGGGGCCTACGAGCAGTACTTC CASNSGGAYEQYF
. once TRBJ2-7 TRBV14 TGTGCCAGCAGCCAAGTTGTGATAGCCGGCTACGAGCAGTACTTC CASSQVVIAGYEQYF
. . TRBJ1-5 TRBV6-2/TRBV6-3 TGTGCCAGCACCCCTCAGTTATCAGGGTCCAATCAGCCCCAGCATTTT CASTPQLSGSNQPQHF
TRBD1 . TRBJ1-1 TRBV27 TGTGCCAGCAGTTGGGCAGGGGGGAACACTGAAGCTTTCTTT CASSWAGGNTEAFF
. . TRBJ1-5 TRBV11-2 TGTGCCAGCAGCTCTGTAGTTGGATATCAACATTTT CASSSVVGYQHF
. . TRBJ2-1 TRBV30 TGTGCCTGGAGCCCCACCCCTAGCTCCGGTGTGATTGAGCAGTTCTTC CAWSPTPSSGVIEQFF
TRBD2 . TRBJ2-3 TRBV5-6 TGTGCCAGCAGCCAGAGACTAGCGGGAACCGCCGGAGATACGCAGTATTTT CASSQRLAGTAGDTQYF
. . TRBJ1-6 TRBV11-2 TGTGCCAGCAGCTTGTGGGACCGAGATTCACCCCTCCACTTT CASSLWDRDSPLHF
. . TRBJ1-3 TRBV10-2 TGCGCCAGCAGTGAGTCGTGGGACCGCTCTGGAAACACCATATATTTT CASSESWDRSGNTIYF
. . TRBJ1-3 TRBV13 TGTGCCAGCAGCCCTGTAACGGAGTTAATCTCTGGAAACACCATATATTTT CASSPVTELISGNTIYF
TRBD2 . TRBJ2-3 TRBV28 TGTGCCAGCACTAGCGGGAGGGCCGCAGATACGCAGTATTTT CASTSGRAADTQYF
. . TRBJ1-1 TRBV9 TGTGCCAGCAGCGTTACCGCGGGAGTGGGAGGGAGGAGTGCGGACACTGAAGCTTTCTTT CASSVTAGVGGRSADTEAFF
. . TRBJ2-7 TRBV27 TGTGCCAGCAGCTCATCCGCCGGGGTTGGATACGAGCAGTACTTC CASSSSAGVGYEQYF
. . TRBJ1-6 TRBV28 TGTGCCAGCGGAGAGGACTTGAGAAGCTCACCCCTCCACTTT CASGEDLRSSPLHF
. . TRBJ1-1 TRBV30 TGTGCCTGGAGCACGACAATTTACACTGAAGCTTTCTTT CAWSTTIYTEAFF
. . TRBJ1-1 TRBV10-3 TGTGCCATCAGATACAGGGTTCGTGTTCTGTCGCCGGACACTGAAGCTTTCTTT CAIRYRVRVLSPDTEAFF
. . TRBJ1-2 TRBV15 TGTGCCACCAGCAGAGGTGACGGGGCTGGAGGCTACACCTTC CATSRGDGAGGYTF
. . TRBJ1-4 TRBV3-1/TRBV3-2 TGTGCCAGCAGCCGGGGTCATGAAAAACTGTTTTTT CASSRGHEKLFF
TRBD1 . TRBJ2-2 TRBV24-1 TGTGCCACCAGTAGCCCGGGACAGGGTCGAACCGGGGAGCTGTTTTTT CATSSPGQGRTGELFF
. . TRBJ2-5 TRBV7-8 TGTGCCAGCTTCCGACAACTCCAAGAGACCCAGTACTTC CASFRQLQETQYF
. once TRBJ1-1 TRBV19 TGTGCCAGTAGGGACAGATACATGAACACTGAAGCTTTCTTT CASRDRYMNTEAFF
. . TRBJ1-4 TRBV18 TGTGCCAGCTCACCACCTCGGGGGCCCGCAACTAATGAAAAACTGTTTTTT CASSPPRGPATNEKLFF
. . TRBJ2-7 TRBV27 TGTGCCAGCAGTTTGGGGCTAGAAGTAGCGGCCTACGAGCAGTACTTC CASSLGLEVAAYEQYF